This TCR beta chain was recovered during a study of post-analysis software for immune sequencing data (dated by TCRdb to 2013 to 2016). Regarding the complete study: The recorded disease courses included relapsing-remitting, secondary progressive and progressive-relapsing multiple sclerosis, and some patients had no subtype annotation. Patient repertoires were compared against around 10 previously published healthy control repertoires from donors aged roughly 6 to 28 years. A subset of samples was prepared in parallel using single-end sample barcoding, then pooled and co-amplified after Illumina adapter ligation.

The CDR3 runs 12 amino acids, cysteine and phenylalanine included. The kept DNA is CDR3 alone, 36 bases in frame from the first base. In the germline V gene, CDR1 corresponds to SGHDN and CDR2 to FVKESK. V lost 4 bases and J lost 7 bases; the stretch between them is 10 bases long. Paper-wide results and their limitations: Significantly higher frequencies in patients than in controls were found for several TRBV segments, including TRBV5-6, TRBV5-1 and TRBV20-1. Direct clustering with F measure showed strong co-clustering of samples prepared in the same batch, prompting a batch-effect correction. Compared with controls, multiple sclerosis patients had significantly lower normalized Chao1 diversity, a finding suggesting substantial peripheral T-cell clonal expansion. The multiple sclerosis patient group was slightly younger than the control group.

TCR beta repertoires were profiled from peripheral blood of under 15 young patients with multiple sclerosis to demonstrate the VDJtools post-analysis software. The multiple sclerosis patients were children and adolescents ranging in age from 6 to 15 years. Library creation used PCR. The data were produced on an Illumina HiSeq 2500. To reduce PCR and sequencing biases, unique molecular identifiers were incorporated into the TCR beta cDNA libraries. About 500,000 cDNA molecules were obtained for every 1 to 10 million input T cells, so each molecule roughly corresponded to one T cell. Patient libraries were prepared and sequenced with the same protocol used for the earlier healthy control dataset. Samples belonging to the same batch were prepared together, multiplexed and sequenced on a shared HiSeq lane. The study's processing was this. Raw barcoded reads were processed with MIGEC, and single-read molecular identifier groups were discarded before consensus assembly and CDR3 extraction. VDJtools was used for post-analysis of the clonotype tables, with diversity normalized by down-sampling every dataset to the smallest sample size. To correct batch-related cross-sample contamination, repertoire overlap clustering matched CDR3 amino acid sequences but not nucleotide sequences. TCRdb's own reprocessing of the public reads used fastp at Q25 and MiXCR and kept productive beta chains. Each CDR3 protein appears once, grouped with its most common genes and DNA. In this record, the V and J calls reflect TCRdb's handling and not the investigators' own analysis. For this sample the table gives hundreds of thousands of distinct CDR3 sequences, of which just under 30% were detected only once. The ten largest account for roughly 0.54% of the sample.

This clonotype was recorded a few times. The clone's antigen remains unknown. No qualities accompany the bases; no much larger clone lies one base away. The receptor was derived from a girl aged 5 to 17 with multiple sclerosis. Input material: blood. The rearranged chain carries TRBV14 and TRBJ2-5; 5 matching bases give a weak D call of TRBD2. The DNA is TGTGCCAGCAGCCCAGAGGGAGTGACCCAGTACTTC. This translates into CASSPEGVTQYF.